This T cell receptor beta chain was obtained from a study of blood T cell repertoires in COVID-19. Looking at the study overall: Acute and convalescent COVID-19 samples came from the United States, Italy and Spain. From T cells, B-cell-depleted T cells, or PBMCs came the material, which was cDNA or gDNA.

Authors' processing steps: Estimation of nucleated cell counts was performed using reference gene primer amplification. Method: immunoSEQ multiplex PCR; TCRdb's copy keeps in-frame clones and lacks some. The V and J calls and the clone size are those of that table, but D and trimming were determined from the DNA. The profile shows roughly 140,000 clones, roughly 79% of them singletons. V was trimmed by 6 bases and J by 0 bases, leaving 9 bases between them. Germline loops: CDR1 MGHDK, CDR2 SYGVNS. The CDR3 consists of 13 residues. The TCR originated in a human donor in a cohort sampled during active COVID-19. Material for sequencing was peripheral blood. The chain couples TRBV25-1 to TRBJ2-7, with a tentative D call TRBD2 (5 bases). CDR3 nucleotide sequence: TGTGCCAGCAGGGGAAGCGGCTCCTACGAGCAGTACTTC. This gives the protein CASRGSGSYEQYF.